These T cell receptor beta chains were read from a single sample in a study of blood T cell repertoires in COVID-19. Here immunoSEQ multiplex PCR was the method, and the copy in TCRdb shows in-frame clones only, minus some. Of around 75,000 clones in the sample, around 90% were seen once. The sample was peripheral blood. The receptors derive from a human donor in a cohort sampled during active COVID-19. The CDR3 runs from the conserved cysteine through the conserved F or W. Each record gives: V gene, D gene, clone size, J gene, CDR3 DNA, CDR3 protein. A D gene is named only where the DNA matches it firmly. Clone size is shown for a subset of rows, as once, few, many or a class of expanded clone.

>TRBV9|NA|once|TRBJ1-5
TGTGCCAGCAGCGTATCCACAGGTGGGCAGCCCCAGCATTTT
CASSVSTGGQPQHF
>TRBV5-1|NA|NA|TRBJ2-3
TGCGCCAGCAGTTTAAGCACAGATACGCAGTATTTT
CASSLSTDTQYF
>TRBV19|TRBD1|NA|TRBJ2-1
TGTGCCAGTTCGGGACAGATATACAATGAGCAGTTCTTC
CASSGQIYNEQFF
>TRBV9|NA|NA|TRBJ1-3
TGTGCCAGCAGCGTAGGGGGCACTGGAAACACCATATATTTT
CASSVGGTGNTIYF
>TRBV7-9|TRBD2|NA|TRBJ2-3
TGTGCCAGCAGCTTAAGGTCGACGGGAGGGTACACAGATACGCAGTATTTT
CASSLRSTGGYTDTQYF
>TRBV5-1|NA|NA|TRBJ2-7
TGCGCCAGCAGCTTGGGGACAGCAACACCTACCTACGAGCAGTACTTC
CASSLGTATPTYEQYF
>TRBV10-1|NA|NA|TRBJ2-7
TGCGCCAGCAGTGAAGGCCCAGGGGGGATCTACGAGCAGTACTTC
CASSEGPGGIYEQYF
>TRBV20-1|TRBD1|NA|TRBJ1-4
TGCAGTGCTAGTTCCCAGGGGGAAACTACGGCAAAACTGTTTTTT
CSASSQGETTAKLFF
>TRBV11-2|NA|NA|TRBJ1-4
TGTGCCAGCAGCTCGGTCGGGGGTATGAATGAAAAACTGTTTTTT
CASSSVGGMNEKLFF
>TRBV11-2|NA|NA|TRBJ1-5
TGTGCCAGCAGCTTAGATCGGGAACAGCCCCAGCATTTT
CASSLDREQPQHF
>TRBV28|TRBD2|NA|TRBJ2-1
TGTGCCAGCAGCTTATTTTCTAGCGGGAGGGCCATCGATGAGCAGTTCTTC
CASSLFSSGRAIDEQFF
>TRBV7-9|NA|NA|TRBJ1-4
TGTGCCAGCAGCTTAATCACCAGGGTACGTGAAAAACTGTTTTTT
CASSLITRVREKLFF
>TRBV19|NA|NA|TRBJ1-2
TGTGCCAGTAGTATAAGCGGTCCTAACTATGGCTACACCTTC
CASSISGPNYGYTF
>TRBV4-3|TRBD1|NA|TRBJ1-4
TGCGCCAGCAGCCAAGCCGGGACAGGGGGTGAAAAACTGTTTTTT
CASSQAGTGGEKLFF
>TRBV7-9|TRBD2|NA|TRBJ2-6
TGTGCGACGGGGGGGCGACCATCTAACTCTGGGGCCAACGTCCTGACTTTC
CATGGRPSNSGANVLTF
>TRBV7-2|TRBD2|NA|TRBJ2-7
TGTGCCAGCAGCTTACGTGGCGGGGGGCTCACCACCTACGAGCAGTACTTC
CASSLRGGGLTTYEQYF
>TRBV21-1|NA|NA|TRBJ2-4
TGCCGGAGCCCTCGCGGGGTCAAAAACATTCAGTACTTC
CRSPRGVKNIQYF
>TRBV29-1|NA|NA|TRBJ1-2
TGCAGCGTTGAACAGAGGAACTATGGCTACACCTTC
CSVEQRNYGYTF
>TRBV9|NA|NA|TRBJ1-2
TGTGCCAGCAGCGTAGACGGGAGTGGCTACACCTTC
CASSVDGSGYTF
>TRBV7-2|NA|NA|TRBJ2-7
TGTGCCAGCAGCTTAGTTGTAGCGGACTACGAGCAGTACTTC
CASSLVVADYEQYF
>TRBV6-4|TRBD2|NA|TRBJ2-3
TGTGCCAGCAGTGACCCGACCGGACTAGCGGGCACAGATACGCAGTATTTT
CASSDPTGLAGTDTQYF
>TRBV20-1|TRBD1|NA|TRBJ2-1
TGCAGTGCTAGTTCCGGGACAGGGGCCTACAATGAGCAGTTCTTC
CSASSGTGAYNEQFF
>TRBV6-5|TRBD2|NA|TRBJ2-7
TGTGCCAGCAGTTACTCCGGCGGGGGCTACGAGCAGTACTTC
CASSYSGGGYEQYF
>TRBV3-1/TRBV3-2|NA|few|TRBJ2-1
TGTGCCAGCAGCCCCTTAGTTGGTGAGCAGTTCTTC
CASSPLVGEQFF
>TRBV4-1|NA|NA|TRBJ2-5
TGCGCCAGCAGCCAAGGGGACGGGGGAGCGGCGGGGGAGACCCAGTACTTC
CASSQGDGGAAGETQYF
>TRBV28|TRBD1|once|TRBJ2-7
TGTGCCAGCAGTTCCCAGGGGGCCGTCAGCTACGAGCAGTACTTC
CASSSQGAVSYEQYF
>TRBV5-1|TRBD2|NA|TRBJ2-1
TGCGCCAGCAGCTTGGCCGGCTTAGCGGGAGGGCCAGAAGAGCAGTTCTTC
CASSLAGLAGGPEEQFF
>TRBV9|NA|NA|TRBJ2-2
TGTGCCAGCAGCGTGGGCCCGACGAACACCGGGGAGCTGTTTTTT
CASSVGPTNTGELFF
>TRBV7-9|NA|NA|TRBJ1-1
TGTGCCAGCAGCTCCAGGGCGGGGACTGAAGCTTTCTTT
CASSSRAGTEAFF
>TRBV6-6|TRBD1|NA|TRBJ1-6
TGTGCCAGCAGTCCATCGAACAGGGGCGGCGGGAATTCACCCCTCCACTTT
CASSPSNRGGGNSPLHF
>TRBV7-9|NA|NA|TRBJ1-5
TGTGCCAGCAGCTCTCCTGAGGCCCCCTCCCAGCATTTT
CASSSPEAPSQHF
>TRBV27|NA|NA|TRBJ2-1
TGTGCCAGCAGTTTGAGGCAGGGGACCCGGAGCTCCTACAATGAGCAGTTCTTC
CASSLRQGTRSSYNEQFF
>TRBV2|TRBD1|NA|TRBJ2-1
TGTGCCAGCAGTGAAGGGACAGGGGGCCGCAATGAGCAGTTCTTC
CASSEGTGGRNEQFF